This T cell receptor beta chain was recovered during a study of OX40 agonist ivuxolimab in advanced cancers. Study background: Subjects had a mean age of about 65 years, with a range of 23 to 79; around 83% were male.

This clone has more than one count but fewer than ten. As yet, its antigen is unknown. Looked up from germline, CDR1 is LNHDA and CDR2 is SQIVND (reference sequence). The CDR3 consists of 13 residues. V dropped 1 base and J dropped 7; count of bases not matched to a gene: 2. People who had autoimmune disease history or systemic immunosuppression were excluded. Repertoires were generated with immunoSEQ multiplex PCR, while TCRdb's copy carries only in-frame clones and drops some. Of more than 75,000 clones listed, around 86% are singletons. Findings of the study overall: CD8+ T cells were the subset that, on average, had more expanded clones than CD4+. Not determined was the antigen specificity of the expanded peripheral T cells.

Sequenced material: CD4+ or CD8+ T cells sorted from blood, taken in a trial of the OX40 agonist ivuxolimab. The chain carries TRBV19 and TRBJ1-1, with 8 bases that match TRBD1. The sequence derives from an adult with an advanced solid tumor such as melanoma, head and neck, liver or kidney cancer. The CDR3 bases are TGTGCCAGTAGTATAGGGACAGGGAGTGAAGCTTTCTTT. It encodes CASSIGTGSEAFF.